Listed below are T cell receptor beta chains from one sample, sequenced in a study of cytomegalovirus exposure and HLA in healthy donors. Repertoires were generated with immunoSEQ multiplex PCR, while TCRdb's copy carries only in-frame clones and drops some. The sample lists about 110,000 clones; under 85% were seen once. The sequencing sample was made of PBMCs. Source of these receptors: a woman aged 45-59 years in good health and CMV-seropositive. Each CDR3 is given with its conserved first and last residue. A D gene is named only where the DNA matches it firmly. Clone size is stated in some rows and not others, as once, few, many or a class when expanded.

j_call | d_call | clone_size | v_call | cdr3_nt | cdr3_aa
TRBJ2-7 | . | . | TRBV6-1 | TGTGCCAGCAGTGAATTTCTACAGGGTAATTACGAGCAGTACTTC | CASSEFLQGNYEQYF
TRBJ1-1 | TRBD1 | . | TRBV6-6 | TGTGCCAGCAGTTACGCAGGGACAGGCACTGGGGAGGCTTTCTTT | CASSYAGTGTGEAFF
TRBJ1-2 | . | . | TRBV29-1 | TGCAGCGTTGATAGGGGTATCTATGGCTACACCTTC | CSVDRGIYGYTF
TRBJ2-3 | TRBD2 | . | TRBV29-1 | TGCAGCGTCGGGGGGGGCAGCACAGATACGCAGTATTTT | CSVGGGSTDTQYF
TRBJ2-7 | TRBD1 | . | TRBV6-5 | TGTGCCAGCAGCCGGGACAGAGATAGCGAGCAGTACTTC | CASSRDRDSEQYF
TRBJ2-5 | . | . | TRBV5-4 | TGTGCCAGCAGCTCCAATGCACTAGTTGGTGAGACCCAGTACTTC | CASSSNALVGETQYF
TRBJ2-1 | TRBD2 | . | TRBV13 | TGTGCCAGCAGCTTAGGAGGGTGGGGGGGCTACAATGAGCAGTTCTTC | CASSLGGWGGYNEQFF
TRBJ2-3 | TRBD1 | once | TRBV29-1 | TGCAGCGTTGCCGGGACAGGGGACACAGATACGCAGTATTTT | CSVAGTGDTDTQYF
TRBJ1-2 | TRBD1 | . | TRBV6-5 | TGTGCCAGCAGCCCCGACAGGGGAGGCGGCTACACCTTC | CASSPDRGGGYTF
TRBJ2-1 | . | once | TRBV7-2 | TGTGCCAGCAGCTCCAGGGCCAGCTCCTACAATGAGCAGTTCTTC | CASSSRASSYNEQFF
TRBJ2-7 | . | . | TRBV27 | TGTGCCAGCAGTTTTCACGGGGACTACGAGCAGTACTTC | CASSFHGDYEQYF
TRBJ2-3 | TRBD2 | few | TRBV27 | TGTGCCAGCCTAAGCGGGGGGGGCACAGATACGCAGTATTTT | CASLSGGGTDTQYF
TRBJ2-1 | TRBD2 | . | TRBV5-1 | TGCGCCAGCAGCCTAGGACTAGTCGGCCCTTCCTACAATGAGCAGTTCTTC | CASSLGLVGPSYNEQFF
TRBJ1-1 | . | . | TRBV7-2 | TGTGCCAGCAGCTTAGTGGTGACACAGAACACTGAAGCTTTCTTT | CASSLVVTQNTEAFF
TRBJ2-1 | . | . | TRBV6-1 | TGTGCCAGCAGTGAAGCTCGATGGGCAACTCACTCCTACAATGAGCAGTTCTTC | CASSEARWATHSYNEQFF
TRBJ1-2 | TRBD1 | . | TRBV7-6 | TGTGCCAGCAGCCAGACAGGGGGCATGTATGGCTACACCTTC | CASSQTGGMYGYTF
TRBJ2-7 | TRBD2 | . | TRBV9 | TGTGCCAGCAGCGTAGGGACTAGCGAGGTCTACGAGCAGTACTTC | CASSVGTSEVYEQYF
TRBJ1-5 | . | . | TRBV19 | TGTGCCAGTACGTGGGGCAGGGGCAATCAGCCCCAGCATTTT | CASTWGRGNQPQHF
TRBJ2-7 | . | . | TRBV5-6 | TGTGCCAGCAGCTTACAGGAACACTACGAGCAGTACTTC | CASSLQEHYEQYF
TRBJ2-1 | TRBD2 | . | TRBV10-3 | TGTGCCATCAAAAGTAGGCTAGCGGGAGCCCCTGAGCAGTTCTTC | CAIKSRLAGAPEQFF
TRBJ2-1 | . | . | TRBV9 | TGTGCCAGCAGCACGACGACTAGCTCCTACAATGAGCAGTTCTTC | CASSTTTSSYNEQFF
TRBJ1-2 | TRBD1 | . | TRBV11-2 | TGTGCCAGCAGCTTCCGACAGGGGATCGGACTAGGCGGCTACACCTTC | CASSFRQGIGLGGYTF
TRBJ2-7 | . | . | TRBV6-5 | TGTGCCAGCAGTTATCAGGGCAGATCCTACGAGCAGTACTTC | CASSYQGRSYEQYF
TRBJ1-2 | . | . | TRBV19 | TGTGCCAGTAGTAACGGACAGTTCCTCAACTATGGCTACACCTTC | CASSNGQFLNYGYTF
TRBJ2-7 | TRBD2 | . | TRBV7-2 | TGTGCCAGCAGCCTGGGACTAGCGGATAGCTCCTACGAGCAGTACTTC | CASSLGLADSSYEQYF
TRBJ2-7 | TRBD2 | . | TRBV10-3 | TGTGCCATCAGTGAGCCGGGACTAGCGGAAAACGAGCAGTACTTC | CAISEPGLAENEQYF
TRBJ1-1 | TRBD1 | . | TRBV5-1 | TGCGCCAGCAGCCGACAACAGGGGCCGAACACTGAAGCTTTCTTT | CASSRQQGPNTEAFF
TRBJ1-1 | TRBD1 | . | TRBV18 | TGTGCCAGCCCACCCCTACCCGGGACAGGGATGAACACTGAAGCTTTCTTT | CASPPLPGTGMNTEAFF
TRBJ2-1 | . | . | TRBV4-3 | TGCGCCAGCAGCCAAGAGCACCGGGGGGAGCAGTTCTTC | CASSQEHRGEQFF
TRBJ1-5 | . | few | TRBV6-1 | TGTGCCAGCAGTGGAGGAGGGGCGAACAATCAGCCCCAGCATTTT | CASSGGGANNQPQHF
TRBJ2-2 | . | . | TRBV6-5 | TGTGCCAGCATTCAAGGGGACACCGGGGAGCTGTTTTTT | CASIQGDTGELFF
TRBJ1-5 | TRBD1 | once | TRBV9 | TGTGCCAGCAGCGTCCGGACAGGGAGGACGGCTCAGCCCCAGCATTTT | CASSVRTGRTAQPQHF
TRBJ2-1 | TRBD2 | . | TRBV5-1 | TGCGCCAGCAGCTTGCAACTAGCGGGGGGAGAGCAGTTCTTC | CASSLQLAGGEQFF
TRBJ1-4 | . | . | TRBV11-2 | TGTGCCAGCAGCTCCCGAGGAGGGGCCTTCGGGGAAAAACTGTTTTTT | CASSSRGGAFGEKLFF
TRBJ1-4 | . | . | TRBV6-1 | TGTGCCAGCAGTGTTACAGGGCTCTTCAATGAAAAACTGTTTTTT | CASSVTGLFNEKLFF
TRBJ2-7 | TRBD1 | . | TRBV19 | TGTGCCAGTAGCCCGACAGGGTACTACGAGCAGTACTTC | CASSPTGYYEQYF
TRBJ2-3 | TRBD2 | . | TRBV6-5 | TGTGCCAGCAGTTACTCTAGCGGGAGGTTGGGGGATACGCAGTATTTT | CASSYSSGRLGDTQYF
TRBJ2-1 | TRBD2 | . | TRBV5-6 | TGTGCCAGCACCCCAAGACTAGGGGCTAGCGGGGGGGGGAATGAGCAGTTCTTC | CASTPRLGASGGGNEQFF
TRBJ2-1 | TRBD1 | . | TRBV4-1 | TGCGCCAGCAGCCATACTACAGGGGGGATTTACGATGAGCAGTTCTTC | CASSHTTGGIYDEQFF
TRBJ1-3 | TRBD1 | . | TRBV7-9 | TGTGCCAGCATTTTTGAGGGGACAGTCACTGGAAACGCCATATATTTT | CASIFEGTVTGNAIYF
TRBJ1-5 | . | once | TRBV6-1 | TGTGCCAGCAGACCCGCTAACAGGGTTGGGCAGCCCCAGCATTTT | CASRPANRVGQPQHF
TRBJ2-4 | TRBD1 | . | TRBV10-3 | TGTGCCATCAGTGACCCGACAGGGACAGGGATAGCCAAAAACAGTCAGTACTTC | CAISDPTGTGIAKNSQYF
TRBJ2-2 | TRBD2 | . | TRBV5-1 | TGCGCCAGCAGCCCCGGGACTAGGAACACCGGGGAGCTGTTTTTT | CASSPGTRNTGELFF
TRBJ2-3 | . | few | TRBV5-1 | TGCGCCAGCAGCTTGCGGGGGGCAGGGGCAGATACGCAGTATTTT | CASSLRGAGADTQYF
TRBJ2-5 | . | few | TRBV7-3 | TGTGCCAGCAGCCCCTGGAGCACCCCCCAAGAGACCCAGTACTTC | CASSPWSTPQETQYF
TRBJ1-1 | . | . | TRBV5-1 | TGCGCCAGCAGCTTGGATAGGAACACTGAAGCTTTCTTT | CASSLDRNTEAFF
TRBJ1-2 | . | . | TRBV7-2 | TGTGCCAGCAGCTTAGGGGGGGTGTATGGCTACACCTTC | CASSLGGVYGYTF